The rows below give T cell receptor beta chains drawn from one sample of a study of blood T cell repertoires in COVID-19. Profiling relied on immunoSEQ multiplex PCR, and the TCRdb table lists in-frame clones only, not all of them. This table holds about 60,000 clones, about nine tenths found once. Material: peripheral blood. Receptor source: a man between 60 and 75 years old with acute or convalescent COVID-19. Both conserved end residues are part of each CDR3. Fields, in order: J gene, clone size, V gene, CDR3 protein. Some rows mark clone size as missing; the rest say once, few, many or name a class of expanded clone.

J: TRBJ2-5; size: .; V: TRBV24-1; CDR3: CATSDYGTGSQETQYF
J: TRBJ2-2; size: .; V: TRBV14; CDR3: CASSPSESTGELFF
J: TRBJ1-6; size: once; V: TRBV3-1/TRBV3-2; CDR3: CASSQDGTVNSPLHF
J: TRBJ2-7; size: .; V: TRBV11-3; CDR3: CASSPENSGNYEQYF
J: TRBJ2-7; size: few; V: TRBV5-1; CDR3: CASSWAGGAGAFYEQYF
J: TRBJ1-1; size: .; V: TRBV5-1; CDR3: CASSLVGVSEAFF
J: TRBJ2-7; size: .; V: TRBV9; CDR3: CASSVGTNYEQYF
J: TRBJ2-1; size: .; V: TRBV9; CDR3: CASSVAAGGPGEQFF
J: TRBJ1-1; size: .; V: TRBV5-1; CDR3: CASSLTTGPAEAFF
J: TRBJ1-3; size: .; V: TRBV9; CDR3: CASSPRGTRFSGNTIYF
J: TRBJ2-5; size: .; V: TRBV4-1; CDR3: CASSQGGDLAMAQYF
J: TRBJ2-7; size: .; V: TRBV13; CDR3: CASSSSGLPYEQYF
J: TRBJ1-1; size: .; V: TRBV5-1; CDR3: CASSPSLTGETEAFF
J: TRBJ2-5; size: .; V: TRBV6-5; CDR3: CASSYGGRGETQYF
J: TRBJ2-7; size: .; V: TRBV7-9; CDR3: CASSLSGAHEQYF
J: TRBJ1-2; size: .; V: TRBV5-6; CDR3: CASSLEQGAGGYTF
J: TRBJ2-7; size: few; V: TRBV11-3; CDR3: CASSLDLPSGRSYEQYF
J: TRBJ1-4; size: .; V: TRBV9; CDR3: CASSPTKGANEKLFF
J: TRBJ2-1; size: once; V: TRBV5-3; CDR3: CARSPRGHSYNEQFF
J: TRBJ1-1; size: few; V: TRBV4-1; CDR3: CASSHLLQGWTEAFF
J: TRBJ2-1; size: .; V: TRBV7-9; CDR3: CASSLTGGQFF
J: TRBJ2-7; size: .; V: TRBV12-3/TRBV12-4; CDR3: CASSFLYYEQYF
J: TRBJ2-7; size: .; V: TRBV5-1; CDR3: CASSETGLLYEQYF
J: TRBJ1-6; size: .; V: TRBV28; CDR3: CASGADGQRYYNSPLHF
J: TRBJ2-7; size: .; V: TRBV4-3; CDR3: CASSQGLAETYEQYF
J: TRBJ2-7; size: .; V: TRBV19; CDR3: CASSIERGAYEQYF
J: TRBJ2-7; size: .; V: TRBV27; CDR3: CASSRNPQGEQYF
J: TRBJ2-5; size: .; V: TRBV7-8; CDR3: CASSKTSGRETQYF
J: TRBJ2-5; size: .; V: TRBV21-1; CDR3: CASPTGDRGDRETQYF
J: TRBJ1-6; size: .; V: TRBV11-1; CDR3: CASSRTGNNSPLHF
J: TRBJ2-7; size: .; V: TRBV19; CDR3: CASQGAYEQYF
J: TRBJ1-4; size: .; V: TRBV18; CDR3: CASSPEGSTNEKLFF
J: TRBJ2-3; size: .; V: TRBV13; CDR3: CASSLRREARDTQYF
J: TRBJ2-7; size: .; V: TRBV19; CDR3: CASSIRGSGSDRSSYEQYF